This T cell receptor beta chain appears in the sequencing data of a study of T cell responses to AZD1222 COVID-19 vaccine. Whole-study results and caveats: Two AZD1222 administrations were followed by greater Spike-specific TCR breadth and depth.

A remark on this clone: Antigen specificity is unknown.

Sequenced by immunoSEQ multiplex PCR; TCRdb stores in-frame clones only, minus some. This table holds 140,000 to 150,000 clones, more than 90% found once. There are 16 residues in the CDR3. The germline V gene encodes CDR1 MRHNA and CDR2 SNTAGT. V lost 0 bases, J lost 7 bases, and 16 bases lay in between. The gene calls are TRBV6-4 and TRBJ2-1; D remains unclear. The sample consisted of peripheral blood, taken on day 0 of AZD1222 vaccination. This sequence originates from an adult in good health. The CDR3 sequence: CASSDSRGSAPNEQFF. As DNA, the CDR3 is TGTGCCAGCAGTGACTCGAGAGGTTCAGCACCTAATGAGCAGTTCTTC.